The 27 T cell receptor beta chains in this list originate from one sample, sequenced in a study of neurological immune-mediated disorders (dated by TCRdb to the late 2010s). Library construction relied on 5' RACE. The data were produced on an Illumina HiSeq 2500. The public sequencing data were trimmed at Q25 with fastp and processed into clonotypes with MiXCR by TCRdb, which kept only in-frame beta chains. Entries that share a CDR3 protein sequence are merged under the most common genes and DNA. The table for this sample lists about 58,000 distinct CDR3 sequences; about 3.7% of them were counted only once. 6% to 9% of the sample goes to the ten largest clones. The sequencing sample was made of PBMCs. Receptors originate from a woman aged 55-70 years with multiple sclerosis.

The chain is built from TRBV6-4 and TRBJ2-3, with a tentative D call TRBD2 (6 bases). Trimming shortened V by 4 bases and J by 2 bases, and 7 bases separated the two germline ends. Germline CDR1 and CDR2: MRHNA and SNTAGT. The length of the CDR3 is 13 residues. The CDR3 is CASSGGDTDTQYF. Here the CDR3 DNA reads TGTGCCAGCAGTGGGGGGGACACAGATACGCAGTATTTT.

The sample holds many counts of this clonotype. The V gene is TRBV20-1, the J gene TRBJ2-5; D is possibly TRBD1 (6 bases). The CDR3 is made up of 14 amino acids. Germline V gene data show CDR1 as DFQATT and CDR2 as SNEGSKA (reference sequence). V was shortened by 0 bases and J by 5 bases, with 13 bases between the two germline ends. The CDR3 reads CSARDHDRGETQYF. The DNA of the CDR3 is TGCAGTGCTAGAGATCACGATAGGGGGGAGACCCAGTACTTC.

This clonotype was recorded at least ten times. This sequence joins TRBV7-2 and TRBJ2-5, with 14 bases aligning to TRBD2. The CDR3 is made up of 17 amino acids. Losses at the gene ends were 1 base for V and 4 bases for J; bases not matched to a gene: 5. From germline, CDR1 is SGHTA and CDR2 FQGNSA. DNA of the CDR3: TGTGCCAGCAGCTTAGAGGGGACTAGCGGGGGTGGAGAGACCCAGTACTTC. Encoded protein: CASSLEGTSGGGETQYF.

This clonotype was seen repeatedly, ten times or more. The J gene is TRBJ2-1, the V gene TRBV20-1, with D hard to call. The germline gives CDR1 DFQATT, CDR2 SNEGSKA (reference sequence). Between the trimmed V and J ends, which lost 5 bases and 9 bases, there was a span of 17 bases. This CDR3 has 13 amino acids. The CDR3: CSAGHSGRSEQFF. CDR3 DNA: TGCAGTGCTGGGCATTCCGGACGTAGTGAGCAGTTCTTC.

This clonotype was counted at least ten times. The rearrangement links TRBV9 to TRBJ2-6, with a tentative D call TRBD1 (5 bases). V was trimmed by 3 bases and J by 2 bases, leaving 18 bases between them. The CDR3 consists of 18 residues. Germline lookup yields CDR1 SGDLS and CDR2 YYNGEE. CDR3 region: CASSDQQGEVTGANVLTF. The DNA of the CDR3 is TGTGCCAGCAGCGACCAACAAGGGGAAGTAACTGGGGCCAACGTCCTGACTTTC.

This clonotype was recorded at least ten times. The V call is TRBV20-1, the J call TRBJ2-1, with 11 bases fitting TRBD2. The J segment lost 7 bases and the V segment lost 5 bases, leaving 13 bases of the junction unmatched. CDR3 size: 16 residues. The germline CDR1 and CDR2 sequences are DFQATT and SNEGSKA (reference sequence). The CDR3 loop reads CSARPVAGGRRNEQFF. The CDR3 DNA sequence: TGCAGTGCTCGACCGGTAGCGGGAGGGCGACGGAATGAGCAGTTCTTC.

Ten or more counts support this clonotype. The chain uses TRBV29-1 and TRBJ1-2; D is ambiguous. The V and J ends lost 1 base and 7 bases respectively, with 13 bases between them. The CDR3 is 13 residues long. The germline V gene has CDR1 SQVTM and CDR2 ANQGSEA. The CDR3 region is CSVEGGRGPGYTF. The CDR3 bases are TGCAGCGTTGAAGGGGGAAGAGGCCCTGGCTACACCTTC.

This clonotype has at least ten counts. J is TRBJ2-7 and V is TRBV11-2; 8 bases line up with TRBD2. Germline V gene lookup returns CDR1 SGHAT and CDR2 FQNNGV. The CDR3 loop spans 17 amino acids. The ends lost 5 bases at V and 0 bases at J; junction bases unmatched: 12. Here the CDR3 DNA reads TGTGCCAGCAGCCCCCTCGTCGGGGGGGCCTCCTCCTACGAGCAGTACTTC. Translated: CASSPLVGGASSYEQYF.

This clonotype appeared many times. The J gene is TRBJ1-3, the V gene TRBV7-2, with D possibly being TRBD1 (5 bases). CDR3 length: 14 residues. From germline, CDR1 is SGHTA and CDR2 FQGNSA. The germline V and J ends were trimmed by 3 bases and 2 bases, with 8 bases remaining between them. The CDR3 nucleotides are TGTGCCAGCAGCTTGGCAGGGACTGGAAACACCATATATTTT. Protein: CASSLAGTGNTIYF. The variable domain in full, with the rest retrieved from reference TRBV7-2 and TRBJ1-3, is GAGVSQSPSNKVTEKGKDVELRCDPISGHTALYWYRQSLGQGLEFLIYFQGNSAPDKSGLPSDRFSAERTGGSVSTLTIQRTQQEDSAVYLCASSLAGTGNTIYFGEGSWLTVV.

This clonotype was observed many times. The rearrangement uses TRBV24-1 and TRBJ2-3, with 9 bases matching TRBD2. With 2 bases clipped from V and 4 bases from J, the junction kept 3 bases outside the gene matches. Per the germline V gene, CDR1 is KGHDR and CDR2 is SFDVKD. CDR3 length: 15 residues. The CDR3 sequence is CATSDSRLAADTQYF. The CDR3 DNA reads as TGTGCCACCAGTGATTCTCGACTAGCGGCAGATACGCAGTATTTT.

There are many counts of this clonotype. The V and J genes are TRBV20-1 and TRBJ1-2; D unclear. The V end lost 6 bases, the J end lost 8 bases, and 16 bases lay between the germline ends. Germline loops: CDR1 DFQATT, CDR2 SNEGSKA (reference sequence). The CDR3 totals 12 residues. The CDR3 coding sequence is TGCAGTGCGGCTGGTTGGGCCAGGGGCTACACCTTC. The encoded protein is CSAAGWARGYTF.

This clonotype showed up many times. The chain has TRBV12-3 or TRBV12-4 and TRBJ1-6; 7 bases are a match to TRBD1. The CDR3 loop spans 14 amino acids. The J segment lost 10 bases and the V segment lost 8 bases, leaving 11 bases of the junction unmatched. CDR3 residues: CASAPTGYQSPLHF. The CDR3 DNA reads as TGTGCCAGCGCCCCGACAGGGTATCAGTCACCCCTCCACTTT.

This clonotype showed up many times. The rearrangement joins TRBV15 to TRBJ1-2; D gene uncertain. This CDR3 region has 15 residues. The V gene lost 0 bases and the J gene lost 2 bases, with 10 bases spanning the gap. Germline V lookup: CDR1 LNHNV, CDR2 YYDKDF (reference sequence). The CDR3 region is CATSRDMGRNYGYTF. CDR3 nucleotide sequence: TGTGCCACCAGCAGAGATATGGGCAGAAACTATGGCTACACCTTC. The variable domain in full, with the rest retrieved from reference TRBV15 and TRBJ1-2, is DAMVIQNPRYQVTQFGKPVTLSCSQTLNHNVMYWYQQKSSQAPKLLFHYYDKDFNNEADTPDNFQSRRPNTSFCFLDIRSPGLGDTAMYLCATSRDMGRNYGYTFGSGTRLTVV.

This clonotype was seen many times. The chain carries TRBV7-8 and TRBJ2-7, with D tentatively TRBD1 (6 bases). In germline, CDR1 is SGHVS, CDR2 FQNEAQ. Trimming cost V 4 bases and J 0 bases, with 13 bases left between them. CDR3 size: 15 residues. The CDR3 DNA reads TGTGCCAGCAGCTGGACGACGGACAGCTCCTACGAGCAGTACTTC. It yields the protein CASSWTTDSSYEQYF.

This clonotype was counted at least ten times. This chain uses TRBV30 with TRBJ1-2, with TRBD1 identical over 7 bases. Germline V gene sequence: CDR1 GTSNPN, CDR2 SVGIG (reference sequence). This CDR3 region has 14 residues. V shed 5 bases, J shed 2 bases, and the junction held 8 bases outside the gene matches. The CDR3 region has the DNA TGTGCCTGGGAAAAACAGGGGCTCAACTATGGCTACACCTTC. This encodes CAWEKQGLNYGYTF.

This clonotype came up many times. The chain recombines TRBV29-1 with TRBJ2-3, with D perhaps matching TRBD1 or TRBD2 (5 bases each). The V end lost 6 bases, the J end lost 0 bases, and 10 bases lay between the germline ends. Per the germline V gene, CDR1 is SQVTM and CDR2 is ANQGSEA. This CDR3 comprises 13 residues. For the CDR3, the DNA is TGCAGCGTATCAAGGGACAGCACAGATACGCAGTATTTT. It translates to CSVSRDSTDTQYF.

This clonotype was seen ten or more times. This chain connects TRBV7-2 to TRBJ2-4; tentatively, D is TRBD1 or TRBD2 (5 bases each). The V gene's germline CDR1 is SGHTA and CDR2 FQGNSA. The V end lost 0 bases, the J end lost 5 bases, and 14 bases lay between the germline ends. The CDR3 contains 16 residues. The CDR3 spells CASSLAGVMGQNIQYF. In nucleotides, the CDR3 is TGTGCCAGCAGCTTAGCGGGGGTAATGGGGCAAAACATTCAGTACTTC. Based on the CDR3 plus reference TRBV7-2 and TRBJ2-4, the full variable domain is GAGVSQSPSNKVTEKGKDVELRCDPISGHTALYWYRQSLGQGLEFLIYFQGNSAPDKSGLPSDRFSAERTGGSVSTLTIQRTQQEDSAVYLCASSLAGVMGQNIQYFGAGTRLSVL.

The table lists this clonotype with many counts. The V call is TRBV20-1, the J call TRBJ2-1, with a weak D call TRBD2 (5 bases). Per the germline V gene, CDR1 is DFQATT and CDR2 is SNEGSKA (reference sequence). The CDR3 runs to 14 residues. Deletions cut 4 bases from V and 2 bases from J, with 12 bases between. The CDR3 nucleotides read TGCAGTGCTACCTTAGCGAGAGCCTACAATGAGCAGTTCTTC. It codes for CSATLARAYNEQFF.

This clonotype was seen repeatedly, ten times or more. The V and J genes are TRBV6-5 and TRBJ2-5; D possibly corresponds to TRBD1 (5 bases). Germline V lookup: CDR1 MNHEY, CDR2 SVGAGI. The germline V and J ends were trimmed by 2 bases and 5 bases, with 12 bases remaining between them. The CDR3 has 14 residues. The CDR3 DNA follows: TGTGCCAGCAGTTACGGCTCAGGGTTGGAGACCCAGTACTTC. Encoded protein: CASSYGSGLETQYF.

This clonotype was counted many times. This chain uses TRBV7-8 with TRBJ2-3, with D possibly TRBD2 on 6 matching bases. The CDR3 runs 15 residues. The germline V and J ends were trimmed by 5 bases and 2 bases, with 14 bases remaining between them. The germline CDR1 and CDR2 sequences are SGHVS and FQNEAQ. In nucleotides, the CDR3 is TGTGCCAGCAGCCTGCTTGGAGGGACCACAGATACGCAGTATTTT. Protein product: CASSLLGGTTDTQYF.

This clonotype was picked up many times. This chain connects TRBV21-1 to TRBJ2-7; the D call TRBD2 from the table was never checked on the DNA. TRBV21-1 is an annotated pseudogene. The CDR3 covers 10 residues. This CDR3 is CASKGSPPYF. The CDR3 DNA reads TGTGCCAGCAAGGGAAGCCCTCCGTACTTC.

The count of this clonotype is one. The rearrangement uses TRBV14 and TRBJ2-7; 9 bases fit TRBD2. V trimming: 4 bases; J trimming: 7 bases; junction bases outside the gene matches: 11. This CDR3 has 15 residues. Germline-derived CDR1 and CDR2 are SGHDN and FVKESK. In DNA form, the CDR3 reads TGTGCCAGCAGCCTCGGGTGGCTAGCGGGGTTTGAGCAGTACTTC. The encoded protein is CASSLGWLAGFEQYF.

The table lists this clonotype with many counts. This sequence joins TRBV20-1 and TRBJ1-6; D gene uncertain. Germline CDR1 is DFQATT and CDR2 is SNEGSKA (reference sequence). The V end lost 6 bases, the J end lost 9 bases, and 15 bases lay between the germline ends. CDR3 length equals 13 residues. The CDR3 loop is CSALGGSGSPLHF. The CDR3 coding sequence is TGCAGTGCGCTCGGAGGGTCGGGTTCACCCCTCCACTTT.

This clonotype has ten or more counts. The chain couples TRBV5-1 to TRBJ2-1, with 11 bases that match TRBD2. V was clipped by 0 bases and J by 8 bases; unmatched bases: 13. The germline V gene has CDR1 SGHRS and CDR2 YFSETQ. The CDR3 totals 18 residues. The CDR3 protein is CASSLETSGSPMLYEQFF. The DNA of the CDR3 is TGCGCCAGCAGCTTGGAAACTAGCGGGAGTCCCATGCTCTATGAGCAGTTCTTC.

This clonotype was found many times. The V and J genes are TRBV9 and TRBJ2-1; 7 nucleotides align to TRBD2. The CDR3 loop spans 17 amino acids. Per the germline V gene, CDR1 is SGDLS and CDR2 is YYNGEE. With 2 bases clipped from V and 0 bases from J, the junction kept 8 bases outside the gene matches. The CDR3 DNA reads as TGTGCCAGCAGCGTCCCAGCTAGCGGCAGCTCCTACAATGAGCAGTTCTTC. Protein sequence: CASSVPASGSSYNEQFF. Full variable domain (missing parts from reference TRBV9 and TRBJ2-1): DSGVTQTPKHLITATGQRVTLRCSPRSGDLSVYWYQQSLDQGLQFLIQYYNGEERAKGNILERFSAQQFPDLHSELNLSSLELGDSALYFCASSVPASGSSYNEQFFGPGTRLTVL.

In its sample, this clonotype was seen many times. This rearrangement joins TRBV29-1 to TRBJ2-5; the D call may be TRBD1 or TRBD2 (6 bases each). The CDR3 has 14 amino acids. The germline gives CDR1 SQVTM, CDR2 ANQGSEA. V lost 0 bases and J lost 4, with 12 bases in between. The CDR3 DNA is TGCAGCGTTGAAGATCAACGGGGGCGAGAGACCCAGTACTTC. Protein product: CSVEDQRGRETQYF.

This clonotype was counted many times. The chain employs TRBV5-1 and TRBJ2-1; tentatively, D is TRBD1 or TRBD2 (5 bases each). V was shortened by 4 bases and J by 0 bases, with 14 bases between the two germline ends. The CDR3 covers 16 residues. Germline V gene data show CDR1 as SGHRS and CDR2 as YFSETQ. The CDR3 region has the DNA TGCGCCAGCAGCCCCGGGACGCTTAGCTCCTACAATGAGCAGTTCTTC. Translating it yields CASSPGTLSSYNEQFF.